This TCR beta chain was captured by sequencing in a study of blood T cell repertoires in COVID-19. The CDR3 sequence is 16 residues long. Trimming took 1 base from V and 3 from J; bases not matched to a gene: 3. The germline V gene encodes CDR1 MGHRA and CDR2 YSYEKL. Libraries were prepared by immunoSEQ multiplex PCR; TCRdb keeps only in-frame clonotypes and omits some of them. Of about 210,000 clones listed, approximately 90% are singletons. Material: peripheral blood. The chain links TRBV4-1 to TRBJ2-3, with 11 bases matching TRBD2. The TCR sequence derives from a man aged 25-40 years with acute or convalescent COVID-19. CDR3 region: CASSQVAGGGTDTQYF. In DNA, the CDR3 is TGCGCCAGCAGCCAAGTAGCGGGAGGGGGGACAGATACGCAGTATTTT.